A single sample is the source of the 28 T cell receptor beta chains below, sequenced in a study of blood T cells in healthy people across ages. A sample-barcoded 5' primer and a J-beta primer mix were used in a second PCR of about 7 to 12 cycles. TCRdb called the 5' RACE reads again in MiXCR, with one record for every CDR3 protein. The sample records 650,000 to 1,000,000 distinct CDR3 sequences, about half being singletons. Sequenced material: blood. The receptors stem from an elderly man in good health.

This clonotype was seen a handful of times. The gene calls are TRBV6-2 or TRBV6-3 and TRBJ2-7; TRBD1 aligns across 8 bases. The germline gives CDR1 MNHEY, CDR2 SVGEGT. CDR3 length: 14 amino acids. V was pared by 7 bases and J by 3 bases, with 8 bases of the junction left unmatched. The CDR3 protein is CASTLPGTGYEQYF. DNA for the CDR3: TGTGCCAGCACGCTGCCCGGGACAGGCTACGAGCAGTACTTC.

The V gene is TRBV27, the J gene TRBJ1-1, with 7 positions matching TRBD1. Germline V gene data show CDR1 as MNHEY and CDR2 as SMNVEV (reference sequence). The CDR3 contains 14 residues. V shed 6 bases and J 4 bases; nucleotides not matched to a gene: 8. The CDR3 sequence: CASSDRDVGTEAFF. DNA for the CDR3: TGTGCCAGCAGCGACAGGGACGTCGGCACTGAAGCTTTCTTT.

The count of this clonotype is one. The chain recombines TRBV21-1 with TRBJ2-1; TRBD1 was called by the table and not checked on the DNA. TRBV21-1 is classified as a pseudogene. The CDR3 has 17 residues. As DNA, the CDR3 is TGTGCCAGCAGTTCCCGGCCCGGGACAGGGTTATACAATGAGCAGTTCTTC. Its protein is CASSSRPGTGLYNEQFF.

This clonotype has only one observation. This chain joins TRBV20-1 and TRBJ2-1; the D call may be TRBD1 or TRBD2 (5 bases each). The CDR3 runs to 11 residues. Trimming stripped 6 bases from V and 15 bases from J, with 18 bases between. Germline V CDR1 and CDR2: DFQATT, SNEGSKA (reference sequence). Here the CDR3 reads CSASQGTPVFF. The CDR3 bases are TGCAGTGCCAGTCAAGGGACGCCAGTGTTCTTC.

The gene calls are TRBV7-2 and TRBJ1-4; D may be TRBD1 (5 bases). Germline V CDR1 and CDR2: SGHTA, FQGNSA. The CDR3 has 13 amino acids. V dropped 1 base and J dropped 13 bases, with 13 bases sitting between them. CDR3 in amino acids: CASSLGTVGGLFF. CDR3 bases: TGTGCCAGCAGCTTAGGGACCGTGGGGGGACTGTTTTTT.

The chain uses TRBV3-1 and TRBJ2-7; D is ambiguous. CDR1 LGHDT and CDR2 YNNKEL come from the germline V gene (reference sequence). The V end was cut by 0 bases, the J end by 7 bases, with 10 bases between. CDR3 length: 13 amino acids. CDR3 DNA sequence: TGTGCCAGCAGCCAAGATAGGTGGCTGGAGCAGTACTTC. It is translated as CASSQDRWLEQYF.

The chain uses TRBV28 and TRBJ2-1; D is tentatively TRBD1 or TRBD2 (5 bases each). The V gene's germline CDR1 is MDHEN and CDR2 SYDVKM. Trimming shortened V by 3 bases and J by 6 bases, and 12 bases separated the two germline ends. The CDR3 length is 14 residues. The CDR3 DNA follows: TGTGCCAGCAGTTTTCGAGGGACGGGCAATGAGCAGTTCTTC. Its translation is CASSFRGTGNEQFF.

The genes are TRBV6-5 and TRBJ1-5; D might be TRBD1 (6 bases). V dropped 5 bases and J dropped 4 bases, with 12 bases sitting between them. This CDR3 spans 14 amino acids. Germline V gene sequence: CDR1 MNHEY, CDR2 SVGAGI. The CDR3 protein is CASSPDRKNQPQHF. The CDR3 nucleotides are TGTGCCAGCAGTCCGGACAGAAAGAATCAGCCCCAGCATTTT.

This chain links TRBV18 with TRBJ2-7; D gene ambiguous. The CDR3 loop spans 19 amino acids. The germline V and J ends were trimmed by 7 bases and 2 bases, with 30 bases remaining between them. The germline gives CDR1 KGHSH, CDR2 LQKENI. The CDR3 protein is CASFPPGGRPGRFPYEQYF. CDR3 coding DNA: TGTGCCAGCTTTCCTCCCGGTGGGCGACCAGGACGATTTCCCTACGAGCAGTACTTC.

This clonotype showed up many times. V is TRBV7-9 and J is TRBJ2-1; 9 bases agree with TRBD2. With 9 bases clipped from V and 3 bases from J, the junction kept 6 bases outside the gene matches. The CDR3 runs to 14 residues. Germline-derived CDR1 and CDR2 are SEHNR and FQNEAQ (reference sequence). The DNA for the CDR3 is TGTGCCAGTTTAGCGGGAGCCCTCTACAATGAGCAGTTCTTC. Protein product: CASLAGALYNEQFF. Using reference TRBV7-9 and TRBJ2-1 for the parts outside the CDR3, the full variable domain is DTGVSQNPRHKITKRGQNVTFRCDPISEHNRLYWYRQTLGQGPEFLTYFQNEAQLEKSRLLSDRFSAERPKGSFSTLEIQRTEQGDSAMYLCASLAGALYNEQFFGPGTRLTVL.

CDR3 in amino acids: CSAGARTYEQYF. The CDR3 nucleotides read TGCAGCGCTGGGGCGAGGACCTACGAGCAGTACTTC. The V call is TRBV29-1, the J call TRBJ2-7, with D possibly being TRBD1 (5 bases). Germline-derived CDR1 and CDR2 are SQVTM and ANQGSEA. The CDR3 loop spans 12 amino acids. V lost 7 bases, J lost 2 bases, and 12 bases lay in between.

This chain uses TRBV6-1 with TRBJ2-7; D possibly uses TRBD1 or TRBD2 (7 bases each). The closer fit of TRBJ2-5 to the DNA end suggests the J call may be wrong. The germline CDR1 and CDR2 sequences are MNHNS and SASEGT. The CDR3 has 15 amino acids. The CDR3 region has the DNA TGTGCCAGCAGCCTCGCACAGGGGAGGGAAGAGACCCAGTACTTC. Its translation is CASSLAQGREETQYF.

For the CDR3, the DNA is TGCAGCGCTCACAGACAGGGAACCAATGAGCAGTTCTTC. Its translation is CSAHRQGTNEQFF. The V and J genes are TRBV29-1 and TRBJ2-1, with 7 positions matching TRBD1. The V and J ends lost 7 bases and 6 bases, in that order; junction bases with no gene match: 9. Germline CDR1 is SQVTM and CDR2 is ANQGSEA. The CDR3 sequence is 13 residues long.

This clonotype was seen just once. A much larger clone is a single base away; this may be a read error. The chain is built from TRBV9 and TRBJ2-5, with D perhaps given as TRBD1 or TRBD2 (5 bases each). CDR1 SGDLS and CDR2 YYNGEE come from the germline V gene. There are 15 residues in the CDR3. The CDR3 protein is CAGSPSGTLGETQYF. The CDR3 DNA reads TGTGCCGGCAGCCCTTCCGGGACCCTTGGGGAGACCCAGTACTTC.

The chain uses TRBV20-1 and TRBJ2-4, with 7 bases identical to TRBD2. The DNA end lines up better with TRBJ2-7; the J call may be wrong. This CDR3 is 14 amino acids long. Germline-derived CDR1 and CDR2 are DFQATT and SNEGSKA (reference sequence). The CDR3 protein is CSARDGGSRYEQYF. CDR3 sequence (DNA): TGCAGTGCTAGAGATGGCGGGAGTAGGTACGAGCAGTACTTC.

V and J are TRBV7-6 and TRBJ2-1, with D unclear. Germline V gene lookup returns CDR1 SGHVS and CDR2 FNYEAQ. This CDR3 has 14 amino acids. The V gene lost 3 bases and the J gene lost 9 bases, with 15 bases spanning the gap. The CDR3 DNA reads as TGTGCCAGCAGCTTCCTAGACCCTCGGACTGAGCAGTTCTTC. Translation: CASSFLDPRTEQFF. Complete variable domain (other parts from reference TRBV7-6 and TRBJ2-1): GAGVSQSPRYKVTKRGQDVALRCDPISGHVSLYWYRQALGQGPEFLTYFNYEAQQDKSGLPNDRFSAERPEGSISTLTIQRTEQRDSAMYRCASSFLDPRTEQFFGPGTRLTVL.

This chain's CDR3 is CASSYSGTGATGANVLTF. For the CDR3, the DNA is TGTGCCAGCAGTTACTCCGGGACAGGGGCCACGGGGGCCAACGTCCTGACTTTC. The rearrangement links TRBV6-5 to TRBJ2-6, with 10 bases fitting TRBD1. The CDR3 runs to 18 residues. Unmatched junction bases numbered 6, after V lost 0 bases and J lost 4 bases. Germline assignment: CDR1 MNHEY and CDR2 SVGAGI.

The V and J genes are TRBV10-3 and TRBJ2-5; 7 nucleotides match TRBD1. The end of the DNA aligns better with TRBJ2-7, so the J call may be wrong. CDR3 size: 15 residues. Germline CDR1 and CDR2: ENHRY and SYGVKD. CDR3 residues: CAISENDRATYEQYF. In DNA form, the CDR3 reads TGTGCCATCAGTGAGAACGACAGGGCGACCTACGAGCAGTACTTC.

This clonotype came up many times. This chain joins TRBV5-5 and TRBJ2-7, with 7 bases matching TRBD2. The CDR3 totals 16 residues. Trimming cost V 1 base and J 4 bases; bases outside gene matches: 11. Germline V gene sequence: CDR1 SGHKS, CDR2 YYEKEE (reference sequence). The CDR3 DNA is TGTGCCAGCAGCTTGAGGTCGGCGGGAGCAATTTACGAGCAGTACTTC. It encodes CASSLRSAGAIYEQYF.

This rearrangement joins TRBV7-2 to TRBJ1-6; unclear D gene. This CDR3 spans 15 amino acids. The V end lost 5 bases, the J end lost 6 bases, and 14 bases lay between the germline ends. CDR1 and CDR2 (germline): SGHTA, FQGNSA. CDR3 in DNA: TGTGCCAGCAGCCCCTACCACAGCTCTAATTCACCCCTCCACTTT. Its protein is CASSPYHSSNSPLHF.

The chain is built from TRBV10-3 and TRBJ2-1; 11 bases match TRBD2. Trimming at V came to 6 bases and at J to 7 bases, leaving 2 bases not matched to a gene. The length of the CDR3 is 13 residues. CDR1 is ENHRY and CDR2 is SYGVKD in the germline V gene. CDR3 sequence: CAIRLAGVNEQFF. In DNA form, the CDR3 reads TGTGCCATCAGACTAGCGGGGGTTAATGAGCAGTTCTTC.

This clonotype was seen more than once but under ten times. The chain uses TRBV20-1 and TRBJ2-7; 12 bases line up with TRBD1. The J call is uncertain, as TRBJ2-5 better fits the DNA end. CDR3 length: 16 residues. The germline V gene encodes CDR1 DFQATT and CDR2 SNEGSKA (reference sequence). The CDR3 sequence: CSASFFGTGGAETQYF. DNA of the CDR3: TGCAGTGCTAGCTTTTTCGGGACAGGGGGCGCGGAGACCCAGTACTTC.

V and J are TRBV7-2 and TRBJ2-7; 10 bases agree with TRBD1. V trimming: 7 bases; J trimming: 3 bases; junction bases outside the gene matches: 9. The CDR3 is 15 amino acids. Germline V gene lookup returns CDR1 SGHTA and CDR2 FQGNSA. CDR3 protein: CASIGTDRGGYEQYF. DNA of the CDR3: TGTGCCAGCATCGGGACGGACAGGGGGGGCTACGAGCAGTACTTC.

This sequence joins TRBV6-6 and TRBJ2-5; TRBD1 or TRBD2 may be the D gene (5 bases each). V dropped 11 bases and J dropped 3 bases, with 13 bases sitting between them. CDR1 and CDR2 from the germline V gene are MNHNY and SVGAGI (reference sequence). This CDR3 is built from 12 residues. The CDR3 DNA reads TGTGCCGGGCGAAGGGACGAAGAGACCCAGTACTTC. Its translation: CAGRRDEETQYF.

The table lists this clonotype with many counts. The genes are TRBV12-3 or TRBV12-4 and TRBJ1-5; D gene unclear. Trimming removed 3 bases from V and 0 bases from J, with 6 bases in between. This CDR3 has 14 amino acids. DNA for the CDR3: TGTGCCAGCAGTTTGAGTGGTAGCAATCAGCCCCAGCATTTT. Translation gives CASSLSGSNQPQHF.

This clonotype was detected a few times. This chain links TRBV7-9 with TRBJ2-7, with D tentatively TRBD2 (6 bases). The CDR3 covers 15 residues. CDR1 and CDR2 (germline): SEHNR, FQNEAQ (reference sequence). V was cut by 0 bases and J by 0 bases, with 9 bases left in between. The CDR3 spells CASSLAAGASYEQYF. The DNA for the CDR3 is TGTGCCAGCAGCTTAGCAGCGGGCGCCTCCTACGAGCAGTACTTC.

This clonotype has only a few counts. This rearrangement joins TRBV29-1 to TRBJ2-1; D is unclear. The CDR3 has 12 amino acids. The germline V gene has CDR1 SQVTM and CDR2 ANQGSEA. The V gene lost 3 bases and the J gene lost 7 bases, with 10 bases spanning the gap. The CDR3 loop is CSVDPSRNEQFF. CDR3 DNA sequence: TGCAGCGTTGACCCCAGCAGGAATGAGCAGTTCTTC.

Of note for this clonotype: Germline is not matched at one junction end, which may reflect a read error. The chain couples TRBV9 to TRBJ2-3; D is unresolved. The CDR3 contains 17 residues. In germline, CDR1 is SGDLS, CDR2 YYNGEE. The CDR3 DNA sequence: TGTGCCAGCAGCGTAGCGGCGTCGGTTCAAGTCACAAATACGCAGTATTTT. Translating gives CASSVAASVQVTNTQYF.